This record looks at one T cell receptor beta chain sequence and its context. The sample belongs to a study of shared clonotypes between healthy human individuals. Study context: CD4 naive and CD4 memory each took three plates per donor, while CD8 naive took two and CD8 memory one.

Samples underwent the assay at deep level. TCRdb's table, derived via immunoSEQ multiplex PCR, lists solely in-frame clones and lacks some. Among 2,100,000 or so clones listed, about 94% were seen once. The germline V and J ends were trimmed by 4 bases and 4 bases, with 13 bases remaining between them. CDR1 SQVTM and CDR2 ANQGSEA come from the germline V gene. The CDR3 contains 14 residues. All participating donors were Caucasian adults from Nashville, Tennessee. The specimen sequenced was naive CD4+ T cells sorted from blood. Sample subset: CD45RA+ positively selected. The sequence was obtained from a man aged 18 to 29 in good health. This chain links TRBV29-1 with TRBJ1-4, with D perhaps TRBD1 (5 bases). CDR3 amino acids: CSVGPGTNNEKLFF. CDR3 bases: TGCAGCGTTGGACCGGGGACCAATAATGAAAAACTGTTTTTT.